This paragraph reports one TCR beta chain. The specificity of this receptor is unknown. Within one base of it there is no much larger clone, and no base qualities were kept. The donors were roughly 38 Caucasian individuals from Russia, aged roughly 6 to 100 years, who were systemically healthy. Each donor gave about 11 milliliters of peripheral blood, drawn into EDTA-treated Vacutainer tubes. Ficoll-Paque density-gradient centrifugation was used to isolate PBMCs, with at least 7 million obtained per sample. Total RNA was extracted from PBMCs with Trizol reagent, with at least 5 micrograms obtained per sample. Naive CD45RAhigh/CD27high T cell percentages were measured by flow cytometry on a PBMC aliquot from every donor. The source of the sample is a study of blood T cells in healthy people across ages (dated by TCRdb to between 2014 and 2017). Regarding the study in general: In model experiments, template switching captured roughly one uniquely barcoded TCR beta cDNA molecule for every two T cells. To avoid experimental bias, donors of different ages were distributed randomly across sequencing lanes. Four age groups were formed from the donors: young (average approximately 16 years), middle-aged (approximately 40), aged (about 62) and long-lived (less than 85). Using deep sequencing normalized with unique cDNA molecular identifiers, the study measured how TCR beta repertoire diversity changes with age. For two donors (one aged 18 to 29 and one aged 80 or older), the study analyzed two additional independent replicas of 1 million unique cDNA reads from the same blood draw. The full study reports these points: Conclusive comparison of naive and antigen-experienced compartments was prevented by the profiling of bulk unsorted PBMCs. Compared with the aged group, the long-lived group had more naive CD4+ T cells, fewer expanded clones and increased TCR diversity, a pattern suggesting age selection. Observed TCR beta diversity per million T cells fell roughly linearly with age, and a significant reduction was already apparent by age around 44. A strong correlation was found between observed TCR beta diversity and the percentage of naive T cells measured by flow cytometry. Estimates of total diversity based on one million sequenced T cells were regarded as lower bounds and as underestimates. Because donor CMV infection status was unknown, age-related changes in expanded clonotypes were potentially confounded.

According to the germline V gene, CDR1 reads SGHTA and CDR2 reads FQGNSA. The junction shows trimming of 4 bases on V and 4 bases on J, and the gene matches do not reach 13 bases of it. The CDR3 goes from the cysteine to the phenylalanine over 17 residues. CDR3 DNA only is kept here, 51 bases in frame from base 1. Receptor libraries were prepared by 5' RACE. The reads were generated on an Illumina HiSeq 2500. A second PCR of about 7 to 12 cycles was performed with a sample-barcoded 5' primer and a J-beta primer mix. A template-switch 5' adaptor carrying 12 random nucleotides introduced a unique molecular identifier onto each TCR beta cDNA molecule. Each sample yielded at least 3 million CDR3-containing paired-end reads. First-strand cDNA synthesis was performed from all RNA using the Mint cDNA synthesis kit, with priming by a TRBC-specific oligonucleotide. All cDNA was treated with uracil-DNA glycosylase and then went through a first 18-cycle PCR with the universal primers M1SS and BC2_uni_R. The paper's data handling went like this. Normalization of each sample was performed by random selection of 1 million high-quality reads, each carrying a distinct molecular identifier. Instead of being binned into consensus sequences, reads that shared molecular identifiers were thrown out. MiTCR, run with a Q25 quality threshold and the strictest error-elimination algorithm, handled CDR3 identification, clonotype clustering and error correction. A nonparametric unseen species model using Euler transformation provided a lower-bound estimate of total TCR beta diversity. The public reads were reprocessed in TCRdb via fastp at Q25 and MiXCR, keeping in-frame beta chains. Every CDR3 protein is listed once, alongside the most common genes and DNA of its rows. The V and J calls come from TCRdb's annotation, not from the publication. Recorded for this sample are 600,000 or so distinct CDR3 sequences; under 30% of them occurred a single time. The top ten clonotypes cover approximately 14% of the sample.

The TCR was taken from a woman at least 80 years old in good health. The V and J genes are TRBV7-2 and TRBJ2-5; 9 junctional bases match TRBD2. The sequenced sample was blood. The CDR3 protein sequence reads: CASSSGLTSGGSETQYF. The nucleotide sequence is TGTGCCAGCAGCTCCGGCCTGACTAGCGGTGGCTCAGAGACCCAGTACTTC.